This TCR beta chain was found in a study of T cell responses to AZD1222 COVID-19 vaccine. The V end lost 5 bases, the J end lost 0 bases, and 11 bases lay between the germline ends. This CDR3 spans 14 amino acids. Germline CDR1 is SGHTA and CDR2 is FQGNSA. The table came from immunoSEQ multiplex PCR; TCRdb's copy has only in-frame clones and leaves some out. The data hold about 150,000 clones, with under 95% observed a single time. Findings of the study overall: Baseline seropositives among AZD1222 recipients totaled only six or seven.

As for this clone: Its antigen is unknown.

The sequencing here drew on peripheral blood, taken on day 0 of AZD1222 vaccination. The chain combines TRBV7-2 with TRBJ2-7; unclear D gene. The sequence was collected from an adult in good health. The CDR3 sequence is CASSVGRDSYEQYF. The DNA for the CDR3 is TGTGCCAGCAGCGTAGGACGAGACTCCTACGAGCAGTACTTC.